This T cell receptor (beta chain) came from a study of CD8 T cells in Susac syndrome. General study results and limits: The study recognized that its TCR sequencing and HLA analysis covered a relatively small number of individuals.

This clonotype has a single count. The antigen is not known. CD8+ and CD4+ T cells from blood underwent TCR beta sequencing. Purification of the CD8+ and CD4+ T cells relied on negative isolation, and TEMRA cells underwent FACS enrichment. Reverse transcription of about 0.5 to 1 ug RNA was performed with random hexamers. Amplification of TCR beta CDR3 was carried out by immunoSEQ multiplex PCR, which covered 54 Vbeta and 13 Jbeta segments. TCRdb re-derived calls from the immunoSEQ multiplex PCR reads in MiXCR, one entry per CDR3 protein. The table has about 120,000 distinct CDR3 sequences, 80% to 95% seen once. CDR1 is SGHRS and CDR2 is YFSETQ in the germline V gene. The length of the CDR3 is 16 residues. V shed 3 bases, J shed 5 bases, and the junction held 8 bases outside the gene matches.

The rearrangement uses TRBV5-1 and TRBJ2-7; 13 bases are a match to TRBD2. Sample: CD8+ T cells from PBMCs. This sequence was found in a human donor in good health. The CDR3 protein is CASSSGLAGALNEQYF. The CDR3 DNA reads TGCGCCAGCAGCTCCGGACTAGCGGGAGCTCTCAACGAGCAGTACTTC.